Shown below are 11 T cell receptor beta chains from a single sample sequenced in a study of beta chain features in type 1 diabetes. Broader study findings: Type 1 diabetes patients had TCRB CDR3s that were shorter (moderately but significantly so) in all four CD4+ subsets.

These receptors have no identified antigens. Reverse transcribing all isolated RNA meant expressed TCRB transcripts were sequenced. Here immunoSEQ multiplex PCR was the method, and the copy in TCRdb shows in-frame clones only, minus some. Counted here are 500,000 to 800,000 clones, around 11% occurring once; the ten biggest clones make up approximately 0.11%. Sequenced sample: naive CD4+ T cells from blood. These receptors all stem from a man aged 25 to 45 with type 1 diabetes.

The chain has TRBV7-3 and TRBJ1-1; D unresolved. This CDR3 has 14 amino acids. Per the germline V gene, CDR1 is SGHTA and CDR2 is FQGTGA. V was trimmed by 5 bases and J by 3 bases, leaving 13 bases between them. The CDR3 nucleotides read TGTGCCAGCAGCGTACATCCCCGGGACACTGAAGCTTTCTTT. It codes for CASSVHPRDTEAFF.

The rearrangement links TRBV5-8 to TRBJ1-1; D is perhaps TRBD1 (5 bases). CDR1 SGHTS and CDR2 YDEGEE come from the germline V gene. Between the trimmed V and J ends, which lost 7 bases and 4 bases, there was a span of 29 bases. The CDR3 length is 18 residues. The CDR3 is CASPQPPAGLQARTEAFF. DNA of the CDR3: TGTGCCAGCCCGCAGCCCCCAGCGGGGCTCCAGGCCCGCACTGAAGCTTTCTTT. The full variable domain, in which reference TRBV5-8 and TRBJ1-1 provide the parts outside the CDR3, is EAGVTQSPTHLIKTRGQQATLRCSPISGHTSVYWYQQALGLGLQFLLWYDEGEERNRGNFPPRFSGRQFPNYSSELNVNALELEDSALYLCASPQPPAGLQARTEAFFGQGTRLTVV.

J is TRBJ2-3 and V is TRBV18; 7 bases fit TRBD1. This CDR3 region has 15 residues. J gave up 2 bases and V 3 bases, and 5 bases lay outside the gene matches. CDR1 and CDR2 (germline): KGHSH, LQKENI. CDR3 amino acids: CASSPLGTDTDTQYF. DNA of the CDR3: TGTGCCAGCTCACCGTTAGGGACAGACACAGATACGCAGTATTTT.

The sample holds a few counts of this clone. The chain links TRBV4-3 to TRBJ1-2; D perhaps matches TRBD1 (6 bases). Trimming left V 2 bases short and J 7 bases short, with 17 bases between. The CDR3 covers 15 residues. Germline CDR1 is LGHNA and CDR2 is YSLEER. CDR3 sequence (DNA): TGCGCCAGCAGCCAATCTCGGGGGCTCCCCTTTGGCTACACCTTC. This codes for CASSQSRGLPFGYTF.

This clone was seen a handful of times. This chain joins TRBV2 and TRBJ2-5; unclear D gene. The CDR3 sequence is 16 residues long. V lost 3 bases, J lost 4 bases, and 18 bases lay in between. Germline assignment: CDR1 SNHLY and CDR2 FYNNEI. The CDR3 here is CASSEGKSLTRETQYF. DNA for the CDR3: TGTGCCAGCAGTGAGGGGAAGTCCCTCACCCGAGAGACCCAGTACTTC.

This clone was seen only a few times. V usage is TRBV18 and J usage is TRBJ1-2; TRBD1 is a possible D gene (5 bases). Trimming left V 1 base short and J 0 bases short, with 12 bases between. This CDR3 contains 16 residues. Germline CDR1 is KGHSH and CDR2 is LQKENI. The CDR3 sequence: CASSPRSGTPNYGYTF. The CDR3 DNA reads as TGTGCCAGCTCACCACGCTCCGGGACTCCTAACTATGGCTACACCTTC.

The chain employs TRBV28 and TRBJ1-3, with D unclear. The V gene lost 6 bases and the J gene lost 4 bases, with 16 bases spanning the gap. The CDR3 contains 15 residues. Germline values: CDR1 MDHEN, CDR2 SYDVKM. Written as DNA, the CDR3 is TGTGCCAGCAGCTTCAGTTCAGCCTCCGGAAACACCATATATTTT. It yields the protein CASSFSSASGNTIYF.

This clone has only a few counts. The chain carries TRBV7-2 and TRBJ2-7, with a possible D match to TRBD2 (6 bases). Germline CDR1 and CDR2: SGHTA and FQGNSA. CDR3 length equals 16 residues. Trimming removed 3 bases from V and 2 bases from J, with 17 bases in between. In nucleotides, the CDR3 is TGTGCCAGCAGCTTGGAGGGCCCGCCCCATACCTACGAGCAGTACTTC. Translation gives CASSLEGPPHTYEQYF. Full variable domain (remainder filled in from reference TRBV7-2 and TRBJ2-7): GAGVSQSPSNKVTEKGKDVELRCDPISGHTALYWYRQSLGQGLEFLIYFQGNSAPDKSGLPSDRFSAERTGGSVSTLTIQRTQQEDSAVYLCASSLEGPPHTYEQYFGPGTRLTVT.

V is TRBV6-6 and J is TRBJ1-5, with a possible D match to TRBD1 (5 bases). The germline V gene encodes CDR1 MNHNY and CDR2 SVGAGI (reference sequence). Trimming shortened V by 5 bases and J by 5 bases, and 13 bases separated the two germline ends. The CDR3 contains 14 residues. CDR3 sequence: CASSPSQGDQPQHF. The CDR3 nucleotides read TGTGCCAGCAGTCCCTCTCAGGGCGATCAGCCCCAGCATTTT.

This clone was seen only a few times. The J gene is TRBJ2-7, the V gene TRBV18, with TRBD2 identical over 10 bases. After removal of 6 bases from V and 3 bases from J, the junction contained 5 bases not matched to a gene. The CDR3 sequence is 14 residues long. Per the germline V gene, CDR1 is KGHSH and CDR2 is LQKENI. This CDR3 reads CASSQRGGHYEQYF. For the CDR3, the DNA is TGTGCCAGCTCCCAGCGGGGGGGCCACTACGAGCAGTACTTC. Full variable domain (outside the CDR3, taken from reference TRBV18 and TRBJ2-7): NAGVMQNPRHLVRRRGQEARLRCSPMKGHSHVYWYRQLPEEGLKFMVYLQKENIIDESGMPKERFSAEFPKEGPSILRIQQVVRGDSAAYFCASSQRGGHYEQYFGPGTRLTVT.

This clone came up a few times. The CDR3 nucleotides are TGTGCCACCAGCAGAGATCGAGGGCACCTCCGCAATGAGCAGTTCTTC. It encodes CATSRDRGHLRNEQFF. V is TRBV15 and J is TRBJ2-1; TRBD2 is a possible D gene (5 bases). The CDR3 is 16 amino acids. Germline assignment: CDR1 LNHNV and CDR2 YYDKDF (reference sequence). The ends were cut back, 0 bases at V and 6 bases at J, with 15 bases in the middle.